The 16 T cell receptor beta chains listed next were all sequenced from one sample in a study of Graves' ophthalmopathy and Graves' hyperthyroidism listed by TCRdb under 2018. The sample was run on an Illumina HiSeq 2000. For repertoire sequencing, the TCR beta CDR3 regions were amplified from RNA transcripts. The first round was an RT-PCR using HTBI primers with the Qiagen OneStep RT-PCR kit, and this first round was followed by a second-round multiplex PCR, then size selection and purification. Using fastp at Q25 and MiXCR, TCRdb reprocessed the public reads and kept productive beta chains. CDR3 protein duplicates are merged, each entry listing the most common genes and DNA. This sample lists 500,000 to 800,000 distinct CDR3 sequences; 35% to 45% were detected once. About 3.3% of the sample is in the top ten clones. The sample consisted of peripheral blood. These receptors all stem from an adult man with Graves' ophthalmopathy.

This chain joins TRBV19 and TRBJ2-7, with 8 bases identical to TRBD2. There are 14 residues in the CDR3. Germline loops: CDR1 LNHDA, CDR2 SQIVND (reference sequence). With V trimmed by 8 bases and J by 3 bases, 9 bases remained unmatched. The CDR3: CASREGTNNYEQYF. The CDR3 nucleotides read TGTGCCAGTCGGGAGGGGACAAATAACTACGAGCAGTACTTC.

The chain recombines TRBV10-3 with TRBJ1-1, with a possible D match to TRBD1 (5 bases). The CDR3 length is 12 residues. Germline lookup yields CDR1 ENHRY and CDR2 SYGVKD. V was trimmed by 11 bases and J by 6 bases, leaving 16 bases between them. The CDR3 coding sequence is TGTGCCGCCAGTGTGCGGGGGGCTGAAGCTTTCTTT. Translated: CAASVRGAEAFF.

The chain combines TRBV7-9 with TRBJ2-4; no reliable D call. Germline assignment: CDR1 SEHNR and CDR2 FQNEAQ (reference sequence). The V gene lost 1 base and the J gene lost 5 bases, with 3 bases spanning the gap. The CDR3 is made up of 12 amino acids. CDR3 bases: TGTGCCAGCAGCTTAGGCCAAAACATTCAGTACTTC. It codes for CASSLGQNIQYF.

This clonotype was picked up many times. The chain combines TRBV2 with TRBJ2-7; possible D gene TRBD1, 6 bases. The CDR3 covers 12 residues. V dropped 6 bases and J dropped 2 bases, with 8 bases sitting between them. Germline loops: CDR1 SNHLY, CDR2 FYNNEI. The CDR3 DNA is TGTGCCAGCAGGGACAGCACCTACGAGCAGTACTTC. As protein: CASRDSTYEQYF.

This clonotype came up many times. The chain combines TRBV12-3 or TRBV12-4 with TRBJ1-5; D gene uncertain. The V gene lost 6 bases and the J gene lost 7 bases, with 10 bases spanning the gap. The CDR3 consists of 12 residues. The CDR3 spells CASRPAGQPQHF. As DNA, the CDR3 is TGTGCCAGCAGACCGGCGGGGCAGCCCCAGCATTTT.

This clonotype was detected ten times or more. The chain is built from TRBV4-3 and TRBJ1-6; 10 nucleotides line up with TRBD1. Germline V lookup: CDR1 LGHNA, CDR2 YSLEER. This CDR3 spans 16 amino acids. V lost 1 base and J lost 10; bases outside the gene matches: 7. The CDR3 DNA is TGCGCCAGCAGCCAAGGCCGGGACAGGGGACGGTCACCCCTCCACTTT. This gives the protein CASSQGRDRGRSPLHF.

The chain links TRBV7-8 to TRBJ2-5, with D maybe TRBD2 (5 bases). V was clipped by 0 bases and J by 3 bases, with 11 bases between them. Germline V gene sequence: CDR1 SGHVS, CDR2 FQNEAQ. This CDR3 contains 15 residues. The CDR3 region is CASSLAGFGKETQYF. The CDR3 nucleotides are TGTGCCAGCAGCTTAGCAGGGTTCGGGAAAGAGACCCAGTACTTC.

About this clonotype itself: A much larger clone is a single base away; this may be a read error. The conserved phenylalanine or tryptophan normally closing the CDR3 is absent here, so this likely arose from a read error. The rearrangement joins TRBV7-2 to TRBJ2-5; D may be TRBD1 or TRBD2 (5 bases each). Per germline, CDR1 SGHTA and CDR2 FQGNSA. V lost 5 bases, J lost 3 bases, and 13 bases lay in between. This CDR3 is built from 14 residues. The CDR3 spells CASSMSGTEETQYL. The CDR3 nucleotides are TGTGCCAGCAGCATGTCCGGGACGGAAGAGACCCAGTACCTC.

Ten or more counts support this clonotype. CDR3 protein: CASRPQDTGELFF. CDR3 nucleotide sequence: TGCGCCAGCAGACCCCAGGACACCGGGGAGCTGTTTTTT. The rearrangement links TRBV5-1 to TRBJ2-2; D gene uncertain. Between the trimmed V and J ends, which lost 5 bases and 3 bases, there was a span of 8 bases. The CDR3 has 13 amino acids. The germline V gene encodes CDR1 SGHRS and CDR2 YFSETQ.

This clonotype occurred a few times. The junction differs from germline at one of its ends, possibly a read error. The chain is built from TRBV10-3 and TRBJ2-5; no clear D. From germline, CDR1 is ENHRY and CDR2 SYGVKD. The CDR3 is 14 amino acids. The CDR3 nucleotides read TGTGCCAGCAGTTACGGATCCTCGGGAGAGACCCAGTACTTC. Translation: CASSYGSSGETQYF.

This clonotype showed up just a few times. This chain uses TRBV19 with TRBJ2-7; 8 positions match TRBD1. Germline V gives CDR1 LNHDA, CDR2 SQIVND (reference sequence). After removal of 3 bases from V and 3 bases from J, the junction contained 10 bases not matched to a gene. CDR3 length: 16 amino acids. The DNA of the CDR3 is TGTGCCAGTAGTATCCAAGACAGGGGCCCCATCTACGAGCAGTACTTC. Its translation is CASSIQDRGPIYEQYF. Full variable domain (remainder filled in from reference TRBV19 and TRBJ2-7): DGGITQSPKYLFRKEGQNVTLSCEQNLNHDAMYWYRQDPGQGLRLIYYSQIVNDFQKGDIAEGYSVSREKKESFPLTVTSAQKNPTAFYLCASSIQDRGPIYEQYFGPGTRLTVT.

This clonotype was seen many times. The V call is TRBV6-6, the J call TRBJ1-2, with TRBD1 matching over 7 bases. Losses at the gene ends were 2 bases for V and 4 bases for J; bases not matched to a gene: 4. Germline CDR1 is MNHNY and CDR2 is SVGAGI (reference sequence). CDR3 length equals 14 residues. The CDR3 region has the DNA TGTGCCAGCAGTTACCGACAGGGAGGCTATGGCTACACCTTC. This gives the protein CASSYRQGGYGYTF.

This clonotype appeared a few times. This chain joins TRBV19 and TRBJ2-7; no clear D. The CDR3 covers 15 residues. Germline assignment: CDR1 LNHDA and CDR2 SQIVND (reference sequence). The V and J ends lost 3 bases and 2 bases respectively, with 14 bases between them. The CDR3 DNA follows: TGTGCCAGTAGTATCGAAGGACCGTTAACCTACGAGCAGTACTTC. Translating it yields CASSIEGPLTYEQYF.

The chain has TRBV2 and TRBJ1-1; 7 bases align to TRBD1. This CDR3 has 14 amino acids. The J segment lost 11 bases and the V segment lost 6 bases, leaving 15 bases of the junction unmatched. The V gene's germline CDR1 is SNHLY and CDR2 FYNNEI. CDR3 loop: CASSGRTGAFLAFF. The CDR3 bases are TGTGCCAGCAGCGGACGTACAGGGGCGTTTTTGGCTTTCTTT.

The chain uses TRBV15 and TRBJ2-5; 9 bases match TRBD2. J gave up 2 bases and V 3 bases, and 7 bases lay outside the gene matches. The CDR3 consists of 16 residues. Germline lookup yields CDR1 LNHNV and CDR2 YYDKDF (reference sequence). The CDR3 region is CATSSSIAGVQETQYF. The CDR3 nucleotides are TGTGCCACCAGCAGCTCCATAGCGGGGGTGCAAGAGACCCAGTACTTC.

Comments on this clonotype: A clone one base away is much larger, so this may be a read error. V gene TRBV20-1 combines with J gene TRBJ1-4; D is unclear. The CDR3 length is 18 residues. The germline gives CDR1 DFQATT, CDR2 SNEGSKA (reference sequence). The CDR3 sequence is CSARDLGPGAEGYEKLLF. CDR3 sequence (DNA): TGCAGTGCTAGAGATCTCGGTCCCGGTGCAGAAGGTTACGAAAAACTGCTTTTT.